The entry below describes one TCR beta chain. What it recognizes is unknown. All TRB cDNA libraries came from 5' RACE performed with UMI labels. With the 5' RACE reads reprocessed, TCRdb shows one record per CDR3 protein and no DNA. This listing includes 85,000 to 90,000 distinct CDR3 sequences. The source of the sample is a study of CXCR3-negative and CXCR3-positive naive CD8 T cells. The study's findings and limits: Against CXCR3-negative naive cells, CXCR3-positive naive cells showed more hydrophobic TRB CDR3s.

Germline V gene data show CDR1 as MDHEN and CDR2 as SYDVKM. The CDR3 covers 17 residues. The receptor comes from a human donor in good health. Some clones in this sample may be carry-over from other donors' samples. Sequencing was performed on naive CXCR3+ CD8+ T cells from blood. Sample subset: CD45RO-CCR7+CD27+CD95- naive CD8+ T cells expressing CXCR3 (TNR3+). V usage is TRBV28 and J usage is TRBJ2-3; there is no DNA to check the TCRdb D call of TRBD2. CDR3 amino acids: CASSQRSSGEGADTQYF. Full variable domain (missing parts from reference TRBV28 and TRBJ2-3): DVKVTQSSRYLVKRTGEKVFLECVQDMDHENMFWYRQDPGLGLRLIYFSYDVKMKEKGDIPEGYSVSREKKERFSLILESASTNQTSMYLCASSQRSSGEGADTQYFGPGTRLTVL.